The following is a T cell receptor (beta chain) sequence with its context. Its recognized antigen is unknown. Base quality data are lacking; no much larger clone is found one base away. Sequencing used an Illumina HiSeq 1500. TCRdb cleaned the public reads at Q25 with fastp, built clones with MiXCR and kept in-frame beta chains. For every CDR3 protein sequence, its rows merge into one entry that carries the most common genes and DNA. Here the sample has around 570,000 distinct CDR3 sequences; approximately 40% occur a single time. The biggest ten clones account for about 46% of the sample. The data derive from a study of T cell repertoires in cytomegalovirus infection (dated by TCRdb to between 2017 and 2020). As for the study more broadly: Peptide stimulations targeted recently identified HLA-C-restricted CMV epitopes, whose presentation resists viral immunomodulation, together with well-studied HLA-B-restricted epitopes. The HLA type of each donor mattered for the analysis, because public TCR beta signatures pointed to carriage of CMV infection along with the matching HLA type.

Overall study results and their limits: In the ex vivo response, HLA-C-restricted CMV-specific TCR beta clonotypes were dominant, and in two of eight donors the single most frequent clonotype came from this HLA-C-restricted group. In both this cohort and an independent cohort of some 350 donors, the cumulative frequency of public TCR beta family members distinguished carriers of CMV infection plus the relevant HLA type.

The treatment or condition label corresponds to: in vitro stimulation with specific CMV peptide epitopes to enrich CMV-specific T cells. The TCR was taken from a human donor in good health (CMV status not recorded). Some clones in this sample may be carry-over from other donors' samples. The sample consisted of cultured PBMCs, taken from culture after CMV antigen stimulation.

The CDR3 sequence is CASSAQGRGGGGEAFF. The bases read TGCGCCAGCAGCGCCCAAGGTCGGGGGGGCGGTGGTGAAGCTTTCTTT. The sequence links TRBV5-1 to TRBJ1-1; the D region possibly corresponds to TRBD1 (6 bases align). From the cysteine through the phenylalanine, the CDR3 covers 16 amino acids. The DNA shown is the 48-base CDR3, in frame from base 1. V and J are truncated by 4 bases and 7 bases respectively, leaving an intervening sequence of 23 bases. CDR1 and CDR2 (SGHRS, YFSETQ) derive from the germline V gene.